The sequence of this T cell receptor (beta chain) was determined in a study of OX40 agonist ivuxolimab in advanced cancers. Blood got drawn at baseline, again on cycle 4 day 1, and then on cycle 7 day 1. Study-level results: CD4+ and CD8+ T cells in blood underwent clonal expansion by week 6 at 0.1 to 3.0 mg/kg.

Produced via immunoSEQ multiplex PCR; TCRdb's table is partial and in-frame only. The sample yields 56,000 or so clones, around four fifths seen once. CDR1 and CDR2 (germline): PRHDT, FYEKMQ (reference sequence). CDR3 size: 12 residues. Deletions cut 7 bases from V and 8 bases from J, with 12 bases between. Of note for this clone: Its antigen is unknown.

This sequence was found in an adult with an advanced solid tumor such as melanoma, head and neck, liver or kidney cancer. The chain joins TRBV13 to TRBJ2-1; D is perhaps TRBD1 (6 bases). The material was CD4+ or CD8+ T cells sorted from blood, obtained in a trial of the OX40 agonist ivuxolimab. The chain's CDR3 is CASNLQGYEQFF. The CDR3 DNA follows: TGTGCCAGCAACTTGCAGGGGTATGAGCAGTTCTTC.